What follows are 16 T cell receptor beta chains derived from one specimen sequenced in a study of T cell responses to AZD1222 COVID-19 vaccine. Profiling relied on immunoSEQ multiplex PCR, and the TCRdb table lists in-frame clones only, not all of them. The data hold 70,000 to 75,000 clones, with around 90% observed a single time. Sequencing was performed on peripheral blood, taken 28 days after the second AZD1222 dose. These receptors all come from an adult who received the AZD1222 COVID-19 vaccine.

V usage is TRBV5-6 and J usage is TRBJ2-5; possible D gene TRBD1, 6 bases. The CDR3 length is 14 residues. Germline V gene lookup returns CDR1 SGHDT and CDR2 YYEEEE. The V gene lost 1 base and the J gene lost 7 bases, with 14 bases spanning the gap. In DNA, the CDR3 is TGTGCCAGCAGCTTGAACGGACAGTGGGGGACCCAGTACTTC. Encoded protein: CASSLNGQWGTQYF.

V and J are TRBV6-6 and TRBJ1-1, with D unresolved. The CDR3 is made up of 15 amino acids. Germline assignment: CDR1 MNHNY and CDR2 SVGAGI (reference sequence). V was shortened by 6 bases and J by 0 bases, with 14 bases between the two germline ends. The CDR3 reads CASSYARGMNTEAFF. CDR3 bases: TGTGCCAGCAGCTACGCCCGGGGAATGAACACTGAAGCTTTCTTT.

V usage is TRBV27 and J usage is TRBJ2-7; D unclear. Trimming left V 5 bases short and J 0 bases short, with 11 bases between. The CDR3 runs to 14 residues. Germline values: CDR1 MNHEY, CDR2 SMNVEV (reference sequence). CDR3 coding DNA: TGTGCCAGCAGTCTCACCCCCCTCTCCTACGAGCAGTACTTC. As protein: CASSLTPLSYEQYF.

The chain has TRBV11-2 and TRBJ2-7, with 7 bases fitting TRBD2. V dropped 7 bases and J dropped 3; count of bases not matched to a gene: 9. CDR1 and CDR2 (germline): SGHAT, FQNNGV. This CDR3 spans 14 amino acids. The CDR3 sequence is CASNIGGEVYEQYF. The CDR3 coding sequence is TGTGCCAGCAACATTGGGGGGGAGGTCTACGAGCAGTACTTC.

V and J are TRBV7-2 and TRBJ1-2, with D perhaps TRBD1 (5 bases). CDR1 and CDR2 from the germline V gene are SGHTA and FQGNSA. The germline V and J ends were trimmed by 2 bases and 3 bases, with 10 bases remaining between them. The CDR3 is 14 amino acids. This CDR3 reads CASSLQGMYYGYTF. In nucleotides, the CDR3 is TGTGCCAGCAGCTTACAGGGAATGTACTATGGCTACACCTTC. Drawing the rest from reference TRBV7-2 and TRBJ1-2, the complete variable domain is GAGVSQSPSNKVTEKGKDVELRCDPISGHTALYWYRQSLGQGLEFLIYFQGNSAPDKSGLPSDRFSAERTGGSVSTLTIQRTQQEDSAVYLCASSLQGMYYGYTFGSGTRLTVV.

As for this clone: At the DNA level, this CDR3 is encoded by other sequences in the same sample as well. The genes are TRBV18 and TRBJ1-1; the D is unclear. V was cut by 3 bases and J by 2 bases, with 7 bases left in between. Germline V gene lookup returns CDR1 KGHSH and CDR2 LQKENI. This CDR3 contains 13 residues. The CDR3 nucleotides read TGTGCCAGCTCACCGAACGGAAACACTGAAGCTTTCTTT. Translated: CASSPNGNTEAFF.

CDR3 in amino acids: CASSQGGTEAFF. The CDR3 DNA reads as TGTGCCAGCTCACAGGGGGGGACTGAAGCTTTCTTT. The chain combines TRBV18 with TRBJ1-1; tentative D call: TRBD1 (6 bases). V was trimmed by 4 bases and J by 5 bases, leaving 8 bases between them. This CDR3 has 12 residues. Germline V CDR1 and CDR2: KGHSH, LQKENI.

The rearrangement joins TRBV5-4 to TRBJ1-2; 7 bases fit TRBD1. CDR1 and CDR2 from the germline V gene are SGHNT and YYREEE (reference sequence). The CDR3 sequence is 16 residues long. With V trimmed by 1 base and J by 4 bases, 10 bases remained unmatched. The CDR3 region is CASSLSRVGQLYGYTF. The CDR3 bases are TGTGCCAGCAGCTTGTCTAGGGTGGGACAGCTCTATGGCTACACCTTC.

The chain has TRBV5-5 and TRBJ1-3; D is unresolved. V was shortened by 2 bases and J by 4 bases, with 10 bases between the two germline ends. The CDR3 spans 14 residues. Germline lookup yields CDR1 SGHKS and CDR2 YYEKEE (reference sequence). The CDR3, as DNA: TGTGCCAGCAGCTTCGACCCTCAGGGAAACACCATATATTTT. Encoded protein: CASSFDPQGNTIYF.

CDR3 nucleotide sequence: TGTGCCACCAGCGACGGGGGAACGGGAAACACCATATATTTT. Translation gives CATSDGGTGNTIYF. The chain employs TRBV15 and TRBJ1-3; possibly TRBD1 for D (5 bases). In germline, CDR1 is LNHNV, CDR2 YYDKDF (reference sequence). The CDR3 consists of 14 residues. Trimming left V 5 bases short and J 4 bases short, with 12 bases between.

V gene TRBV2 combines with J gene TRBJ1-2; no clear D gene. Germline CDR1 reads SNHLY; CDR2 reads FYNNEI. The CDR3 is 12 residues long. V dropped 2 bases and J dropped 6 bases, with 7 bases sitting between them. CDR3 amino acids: CASSESVDGYTF. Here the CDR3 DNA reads TGTGCCAGCAGTGAATCCGTCGATGGCTACACCTTC.

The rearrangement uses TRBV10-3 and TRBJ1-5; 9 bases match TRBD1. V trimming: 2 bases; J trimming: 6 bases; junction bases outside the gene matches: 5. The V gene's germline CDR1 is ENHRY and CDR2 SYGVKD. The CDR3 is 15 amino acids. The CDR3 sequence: CAISEGQGMGQPQHF. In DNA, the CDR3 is TGTGCCATCAGTGAGGGACAGGGGATGGGTCAGCCCCAGCATTTT.

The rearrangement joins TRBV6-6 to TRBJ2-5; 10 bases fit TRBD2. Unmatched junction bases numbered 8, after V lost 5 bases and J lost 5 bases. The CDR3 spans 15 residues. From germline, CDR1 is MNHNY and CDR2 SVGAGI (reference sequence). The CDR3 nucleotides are TGTGCCAGCAGTCAACCGGGACTAGCGAGGGAGACCCAGTACTTC. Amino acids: CASSQPGLARETQYF.

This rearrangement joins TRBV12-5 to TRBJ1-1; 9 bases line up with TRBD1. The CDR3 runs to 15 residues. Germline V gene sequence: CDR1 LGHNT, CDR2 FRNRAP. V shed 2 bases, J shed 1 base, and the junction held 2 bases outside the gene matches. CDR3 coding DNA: TGTGCTAGTGGTTTGCGGACAGGGGCGAACACTGAAGCTTTCTTT. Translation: CASGLRTGANTEAFF.

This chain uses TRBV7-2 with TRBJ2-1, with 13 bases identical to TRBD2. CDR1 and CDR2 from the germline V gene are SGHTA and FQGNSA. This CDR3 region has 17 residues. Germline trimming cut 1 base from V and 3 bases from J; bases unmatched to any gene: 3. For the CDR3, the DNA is TGTGCCAGCAGCTTAGTCGGGACTAGCGGGGTCTACAATGAGCAGTTCTTC. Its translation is CASSLVGTSGVYNEQFF.

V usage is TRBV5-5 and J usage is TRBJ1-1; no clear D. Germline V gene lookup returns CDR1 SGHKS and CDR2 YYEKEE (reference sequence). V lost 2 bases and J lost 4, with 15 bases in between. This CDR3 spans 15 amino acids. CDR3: CASSLAHSAGTEAFF. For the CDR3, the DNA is TGTGCCAGCAGCTTAGCCCACAGCGCCGGCACTGAAGCTTTCTTT.